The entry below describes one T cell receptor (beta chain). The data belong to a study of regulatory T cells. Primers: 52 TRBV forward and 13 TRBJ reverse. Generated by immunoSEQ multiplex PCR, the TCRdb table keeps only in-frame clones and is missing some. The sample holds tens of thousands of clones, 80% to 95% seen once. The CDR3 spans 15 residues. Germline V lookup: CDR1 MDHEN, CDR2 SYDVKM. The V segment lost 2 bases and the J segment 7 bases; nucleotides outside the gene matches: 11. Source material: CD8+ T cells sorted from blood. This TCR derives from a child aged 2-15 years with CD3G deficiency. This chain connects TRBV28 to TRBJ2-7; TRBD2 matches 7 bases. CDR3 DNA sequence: TGTGCCAGCAGTTTAGCGGGGGTTCTCCCGGGGGAGCAGTACTTC. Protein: CASSLAGVLPGEQYF.